This TCR beta chain was recovered during a study of Ad26.COV2.S vaccination and SARS-CoV-2 variants. A note on this clone: Antigen specificity is unknown.

Clones were sequenced by immunoSEQ multiplex PCR, and TCRdb holds only the in-frame ones, with some missing. The table lists approximately 150,000 clones, 80% to 90% of them singletons, with 5% in the top ten. Study-wide findings and caveats: Across vaccine and placebo recipients, the breadth of non-spike TCRs was similar. Measures of TCR breadth and depth may have fallen short of total T cell responses. Spike-specific TCR breadth was greater after Ad26.COV2.S than placebo.

The V end lost 5 bases, the J end lost 3 bases, and 16 bases lay between the germline ends. CDR1 is MDHEN and CDR2 is SYDVKM in the germline V gene. This CDR3 contains 15 residues. The clonotype originates from a human donor who had recovered from COVID-19. The starting material was peripheral blood, obtained after recovery from COVID-19. The chain employs TRBV28 and TRBJ1-2; weak D call: TRBD1 (5 bases). CDR3 in DNA: TGTGCCAGCAGTCAAGGGGCGGGGGGTGACTATGGCTACACCTTC. This encodes CASSQGAGGDYGYTF.